This is a list of T cell receptor beta chains from one sample in a study of neurological immune-mediated disorders. One entry per CDR3 protein, called by TCRdb with MiXCR from the 5' RACE reads. The sample includes about 74,000 distinct CDR3 sequences, less than 5.5% of them seen just once. Source material: PBMCs. The source is a man aged 18 to 30 with multiple sclerosis. Each CDR3 is given with its conserved first and last residue.

j_gene: TRBJ2-1
v_gene: TRBV20-1
CDR3aa: CSATRGFLEFSYNEQFF

j_gene: TRBJ2-7
v_gene: TRBV10-3
CDR3aa: CAIGSGRASSEQYF

j_gene: TRBJ2-3
v_gene: TRBV5-1
CDR3aa: CASSTQGNTQYF

j_gene: TRBJ2-1
v_gene: TRBV20-1
CDR3aa: CSPSGLAGGGAKSEQFF

j_gene: TRBJ2-1
v_gene: TRBV18
CDR3aa: CASSPQQGHNEQFF

j_gene: TRBJ2-3
v_gene: TRBV7-8
CDR3aa: CASSNYGDSIMQYF

j_gene: TRBJ2-2
v_gene: TRBV12-1
CDR3aa: CASSSADRGSPNTGELFF

j_gene: TRBJ2-3
v_gene: TRBV6-6
CDR3aa: CASSFSTDTQYF

j_gene: TRBJ2-2
v_gene: TRBV5-1
CDR3aa: CASSLAKQGYGNTGELFF

j_gene: TRBJ2-7
v_gene: TRBV28
CDR3aa: CASSPHPTSGSVDEQYF

j_gene: TRBJ2-3
v_gene: TRBV5-1
CDR3aa: CASSLWDFTDTQYF

j_gene: TRBJ1-4
v_gene: TRBV9
CDR3aa: CASSVEPSHGEKLFF

j_gene: TRBJ1-5
v_gene: TRBV12-3/TRBV12-4
CDR3aa: CASSQAGGVNQPQHF

j_gene: TRBJ1-2
v_gene: TRBV12-3/TRBV12-4
CDR3aa: CASSTGNYGYTF

j_gene: TRBJ2-7
v_gene: TRBV2
CDR3aa: CASIVTYEQYF

j_gene: TRBJ2-5
v_gene: TRBV4-2
CDR3aa: CASSHSQGNGETQYF

j_gene: TRBJ2-5
v_gene: TRBV20-1
CDR3aa: CSARVAGAAETQYF

j_gene: TRBJ2-1
v_gene: TRBV20-1
CDR3aa: CSARGELRYNEQFF

j_gene: TRBJ2-3
v_gene: TRBV6-6
CDR3aa: CASSTPSGGGTDTQYF

j_gene: TRBJ2-3
v_gene: TRBV5-1
CDR3aa: CASSLKGGGTDTQYF

j_gene: TRBJ2-1
v_gene: TRBV5-5
CDR3aa: CASSLGREWLYNEQFF

j_gene: TRBJ2-3
v_gene: TRBV5-1
CDR3aa: CASSFGQGGYSADTQYF

j_gene: TRBJ1-2
v_gene: TRBV30
CDR3aa: CAWSGVSYGYTF

j_gene: TRBJ1-1
v_gene: TRBV20-1
CDR3aa: CSLPPDRVNTEAFF

j_gene: TRBJ2-2
v_gene: TRBV20-1
CDR3aa: CSVQRGGLTGELFF

j_gene: TRBJ1-1
v_gene: TRBV25-1
CDR3aa: CASGGGWNTEAFF

j_gene: TRBJ2-1
v_gene: TRBV20-1
CDR3aa: CSATNPRGGGIDEQFF

j_gene: TRBJ2-5
v_gene: TRBV14
CDR3aa: CASSQGLREGETQYF

j_gene: TRBJ2-2
v_gene: TRBV18
CDR3aa: CASSPMVTSGINTGELFF

j_gene: TRBJ1-6
v_gene: TRBV12-3/TRBV12-4
CDR3aa: CASSFLQDNSPLHF

j_gene: TRBJ2-3
v_gene: TRBV20-1
CDR3aa: CSAPQRGGPDTQYF

j_gene: TRBJ2-3
v_gene: TRBV10-3
CDR3aa: CASSPGVTSTDTQYF

j_gene: TRBJ2-2
v_gene: TRBV20-1
CDR3aa: CSGTSGGTNTGELFF

j_gene: TRBJ2-7
v_gene: TRBV5-1
CDR3aa: CASSLALDSIYEQYF

j_gene: TRBJ2-7
v_gene: TRBV30
CDR3aa: CAWSVRADEQYF

j_gene: TRBJ1-5
v_gene: TRBV12-3/TRBV12-4
CDR3aa: CASREGGNQPQNF

j_gene: TRBJ2-1
v_gene: TRBV5-6
CDR3aa: CASSSGSRSYNEQFF

j_gene: TRBJ1-5
v_gene: TRBV21-1
CDR3aa: CATRPGVSNQPQNF

j_gene: TRBJ2-2
v_gene: TRBV6-1
CDR3aa: CASSEGTPGELFF

j_gene: TRBJ1-5
v_gene: TRBV27
CDR3aa: CASSPGDSNQPQHF

j_gene: TRBJ1-4
v_gene: TRBV29-1
CDR3aa: CSVEFSTNEKLFF

j_gene: TRBJ2-1
v_gene: TRBV28
CDR3aa: CASSFRLAGVGNEQFF

j_gene: TRBJ1-5
v_gene: TRBV6-1
CDR3aa: CASSEGWGNQPQHF

j_gene: TRBJ2-7
v_gene: TRBV20-1
CDR3aa: CSARGDSFYEQYF

j_gene: TRBJ1-1
v_gene: TRBV5-8
CDR3aa: CASSLGGEVSTEAFF

j_gene: TRBJ2-2
v_gene: TRBV12-3/TRBV12-4
CDR3aa: CASSTRGAAAGTGELFF

j_gene: TRBJ1-6
v_gene: TRBV4-2
CDR3aa: CASSLGPTNNSPLHF

j_gene: TRBJ1-1
v_gene: TRBV20-1
CDR3aa: CSAIEGGFEAFF

j_gene: TRBJ1-6
v_gene: TRBV20-1
CDR3aa: CSARGDRGLGNSPLHF

j_gene: TRBJ2-4
v_gene: TRBV24-1
CDR3aa: CATTHGTMKIQYF

j_gene: TRBJ1-1
v_gene: TRBV10-3
CDR3aa: CAIRDTLNTEAFF

j_gene: TRBJ2-1
v_gene: TRBV20-1
CDR3aa: CSASGGAGEQFF

j_gene: TRBJ1-5
v_gene: TRBV28
CDR3aa: CASSFGQGLDQPQNF

j_gene: TRBJ1-5
v_gene: TRBV10-3
CDR3aa: CAISEDGDRVQPQHF

j_gene: TRBJ1-1
v_gene: TRBV7-9
CDR3aa: CASSLKRGANTEAFF

j_gene: TRBJ1-5
v_gene: TRBV3-1
CDR3aa: CASSQPGQPQHF

j_gene: TRBJ2-3
v_gene: TRBV20-1
CDR3aa: CSVPRGRTRIHF

j_gene: TRBJ1-1
v_gene: TRBV5-1
CDR3aa: CASSQFNGRANTEAFF

j_gene: TRBJ2-7
v_gene: TRBV20-1
CDR3aa: CSARGLIAGGSLYEQYF

j_gene: TRBJ2-7
v_gene: TRBV29-1
CDR3aa: CSVEEGTDGEQYF